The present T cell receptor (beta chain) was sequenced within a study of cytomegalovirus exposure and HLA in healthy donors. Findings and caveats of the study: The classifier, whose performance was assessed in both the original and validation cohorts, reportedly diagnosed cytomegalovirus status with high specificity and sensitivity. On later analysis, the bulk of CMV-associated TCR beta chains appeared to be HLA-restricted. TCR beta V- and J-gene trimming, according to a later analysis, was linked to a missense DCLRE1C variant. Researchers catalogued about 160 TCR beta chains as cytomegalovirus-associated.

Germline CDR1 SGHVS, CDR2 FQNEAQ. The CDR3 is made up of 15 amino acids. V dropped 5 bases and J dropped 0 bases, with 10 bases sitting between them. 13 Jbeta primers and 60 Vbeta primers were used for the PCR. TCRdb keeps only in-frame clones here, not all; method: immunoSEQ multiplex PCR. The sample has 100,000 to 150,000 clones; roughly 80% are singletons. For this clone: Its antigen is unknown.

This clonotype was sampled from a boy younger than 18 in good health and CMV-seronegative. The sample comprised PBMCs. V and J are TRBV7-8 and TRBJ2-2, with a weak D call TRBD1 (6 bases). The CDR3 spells CASSHDRTNTGELFF. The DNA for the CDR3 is TGTGCCAGCAGCCATGACAGGACGAACACCGGGGAGCTGTTTTTT.